These T cell receptor beta chains were read from a single sample in a study of T cell repertoires in cytomegalovirus infection. TCRdb reanalysed the reads using MiXCR and keeps one entry per CDR3 protein. Of about 890,000 distinct CDR3 sequences in the sample, 31% are singletons; the top ten hold roughly an eighth. These receptors' targets are unknown. Source: cultured CD8+ T cells from PBMCs, taken from culture after CMV antigen stimulation. The receptors were sampled from a human donor in good health (CMV status not recorded). Some clones in this sample may be carry-over from other donors' samples. Both conserved end residues are part of each CDR3. Where a row states a size, it is once, few, many or the class of an expanded clone; other rows omit it.

CDR3: CASSFGGIPILSEAFF
J: TRBJ1-1
size: NA
V: TRBV27

CDR3: CASTSLGQETQYF
J: TRBJ2-5
size: few
V: TRBV19

CDR3: CASSRTGPNYGFTF
J: TRBJ1-2
size: once
V: TRBV7-6

CDR3: CASSLFPQTPVLYEFMNTEAFF
J: TRBJ1-1
size: NA
V: TRBV6-5

CDR3: CASSYLQGGDYGYTF
J: TRBJ1-2
size: few
V: TRBV6-5

CDR3: CASSSYEGGQEAQYF
J: TRBJ2-5
size: NA
V: TRBV7-9

CDR3: CASRWTGVADTQYF
J: TRBJ2-3
size: NA
V: TRBV6-5

CDR3: CASTPAGSYGYTF
J: TRBJ1-2
size: NA
V: TRBV27

CDR3: CASSWVLQPQHF
J: TRBJ1-5
size: NA
V: TRBV6-2/TRBV6-3

CDR3: CASTTPSPGYTF
J: TRBJ1-2
size: few
V: TRBV7-9